This T cell receptor (beta chain) was found in a study of Ad26.COV2.S vaccination and SARS-CoV-2 variants. Across the whole study: Donor was one of the participants in the Ad26.COV2.S arm of the COV1001 trial. General study findings and limits: From the TCR breadth and depth analyses, total T cell responses may have been underestimated.

The CDR3 spans 18 residues. Germline lookup yields CDR1 MDHEN and CDR2 SYDVKM. V lost 3 bases to trimming and J lost 0 bases; unmatched junction nucleotides: 11. The table lists this clone with a count of one. What it recognizes is unknown. Treatment described: 15 to 20 received Ad26.COV2.S at low or high dose, single or two shots; about 5 received placebo; per-sample allocation not given. Material that was analyzed had been drawn on day 63 after the first vaccine or placebo injection. Here immunoSEQ multiplex PCR was the method, and the copy in TCRdb shows in-frame clones only, minus some. This table holds about 350,000 clones, less than 90% found once.

The material sequenced was peripheral blood, taken in a trial of Ad26.COV2.S vaccine versus placebo. This TCR derives from a person aged 18 to 59 who received the Ad26.COV2.S COVID-19 vaccine or a placebo. The V and J genes are TRBV28 and TRBJ2-1, with 7 bases aligning to TRBD2. CDR3 bases: TGTGCCAGCAGTTTCTTGGGGGGGAGTTCGCTCTCCTACAATGAGCAGTTCTTC. Its protein product is CASSFLGGSSLSYNEQFF.